Reported below is one T cell receptor (beta chain). Its antigen is unknown. It has no much larger one-base neighbor in the sample; base qualities were not kept. The data stem from a study of OX40 agonist ivuxolimab in advanced cancers. Study-wide context: The costimulatory receptor OX40 (CD134) was targeted by ivuxolimab, a fully human IgG2 agonistic monoclonal antibody. Intravenous ivuxolimab was administered to patients every 2 weeks at six dose levels: 0.01, 0.1, 0.3, 1.5, 3 and 10 mg/kg. Of the roughly 51 patients in dose escalation, about 20 had hepatocellular carcinoma, some 15 had melanoma, 9 had renal cell carcinoma and 9 had head and neck cancer. In the dose-escalation cohort, 82.7% of patients were male, and the mean age was around 60 years, with a range of roughly 23 to 85. Patients were allowed to have had prior anti-PD-1, anti-PD-L1 or anti-CTLA-4 therapy, and 40% of the dose-escalation patients had been treated with checkpoint inhibitors. Three dose-escalation patients achieved partial responses, one with hepatocellular carcinoma and two with cutaneous melanoma. The purpose of peripheral TCRbeta sequencing was to test whether ivuxolimab changed TCR sequence diversity and led to clonal T-cell expansion. The paper covers the monotherapy dose-escalation part of the phase I ivuxolimab trial, which included N of about 50 patients. The paper's findings and limits, for the study overall: Low levels of normalized T-cell clonal expansion were also shown by some nonresponding patients. The antigen specificity of the clonally expanded peripheral T cells was not determined. In the 0.1-3.0 mg/kg groups, partial responders were among the patients with the lowest normalized peripheral clonal expansion, particularly in CD8+ T cells. After ivuxolimab, expanded clones were on average more numerous among CD8+ T cells than among CD4+ T cells. At doses of 0.1 to 3.0 mg/kg, clonal expansion of both CD4+ and CD8+ blood T cells was observed from baseline to week 6.

In the germline V gene, CDR1 corresponds to LGHNT and CDR2 to FRNRAP. The CDR3 contains 15 residues, cysteine and phenylalanine counted. Of all the DNA, just the CDR3 is kept, 45 bases in frame from base 1. The trim is 0 bases for V and 4 bases for J, with a gap of 13 bases between the germline ends. The trial excluded patients who had a history of autoimmune disease or were on systemic immunosuppression. Peripheral blood for TCR sequencing was drawn from every dose cohort at baseline, at cycle 4 day 1 and at cycle 7 day 1. Samples were obtained from an open-label, multicenter, first-in-human phase I dose-escalation trial of ivuxolimab. Adults with locally advanced or metastatic melanoma, renal cell carcinoma, hepatocellular carcinoma or head and neck squamous cell carcinoma were enrolled in the trial. Before TCR sequencing, CD4+ T cells and CD8+ T cells were sorted from peripheral blood as separate populations.

For sequencing of the TCRbeta CDR3 region, genomic DNA was extracted from the sorted cells. The immunoSEQ Assay was used for sequencing of TCRbeta CDR3 regions. The clones in this table, taken by TCRdb from immuneACCESS, are in-frame only. Not every clone is retained; where verified, under half of the shortfall comes from an unresolved V gene, and the cause of the rest is unknown. This sample lists about 100,000 clones; approximately 84% were detected once. The top ten clones comprise approximately 5% of the sample. Material: CD4+ or CD8+ T cells sorted from blood, obtained in a trial of the OX40 agonist ivuxolimab. The sequence joins TRBV12-5 to TRBJ2-7; the D gene is possibly TRBD1, with 6 bases matching. This sequence was found in an adult with an advanced solid tumor such as melanoma, head and neck, liver or kidney cancer. The sequence in DNA is TGTGCTAGTGGTTTGGTTCGCAGGGGATCATACGAGCAGTACTTC. The translation is CASGLVRRGSYEQYF.